This T cell receptor beta chain was sequenced in a study of CD8 T cells in ankylosing spondylitis. Whole-study results and caveats: Ankylosing spondylitis blood appeared to be characterized by a TCR beta motif of about 8 highly homologous variants.

MiXCR, applied by TCRdb to the 5' RACE reads, yields one record per CDR3 protein. The table shows under 450,000 distinct CDR3 sequences, with roughly 18% occurring only once. This clonotype was seen many times. Its specificity is unknown. V lost 5 bases, J lost 0 bases, and 11 bases lay in between. Germline CDR1 is MNHEY and CDR2 is SMNVEV (reference sequence). This CDR3 comprises 15 residues. Material for sequencing was blood, either unsorted or a sorted T cell fraction (not recorded which). This chain links TRBV27 with TRBJ1-3, with D unclear. This clonotype was obtained from a male donor with ankylosing spondylitis. The CDR3 sequence is CASSPGRYSGNTIYF. The CDR3 coding sequence is TGTGCCAGCAGTCCGGGCAGGTACTCTGGAAACACCATATATTTT.